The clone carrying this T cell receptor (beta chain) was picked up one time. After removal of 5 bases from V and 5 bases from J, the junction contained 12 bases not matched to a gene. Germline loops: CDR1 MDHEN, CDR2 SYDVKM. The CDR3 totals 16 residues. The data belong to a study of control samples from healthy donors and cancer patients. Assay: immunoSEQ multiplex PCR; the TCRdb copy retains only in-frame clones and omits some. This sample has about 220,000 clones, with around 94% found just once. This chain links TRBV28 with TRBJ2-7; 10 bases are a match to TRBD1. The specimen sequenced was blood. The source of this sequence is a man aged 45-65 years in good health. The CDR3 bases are TGTGCCAGCAGTCCCCCCCCCGGGACAGGGGCTAACGAGCAGTACTTC. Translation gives CASSPPPGTGANEQYF.